This T cell receptor beta chain was recorded in a study of shared T cell receptors in the human thymus. Clones were read by immunoSEQ multiplex PCR, and TCRdb kept only the in-frame ones, dropping some. The table lists about 660,000 clones, around nine tenths of them singletons. Trimming cost V 5 bases and J 0 bases, with 22 bases left between them. This CDR3 has 18 amino acids. Germline loops: CDR1 MNHEY, CDR2 SMNVEV (reference sequence). The same sample was also studied in work on human thymus T cells. Turning to that study: Surgeons resected thymus tissue during corrective heart surgery.

Material: thymocytes. This receptor was taken from a boy under three years old with a congenital heart defect. J is TRBJ1-1 and V is TRBV27, with D perhaps matching TRBD1 (5 bases). The CDR3 nucleotides read TGTGCCAGCAGTCCCCCCCGGACAAACTTGTATATGAACACTGAAGCTTTCTTT. Translated: CASSPPRTNLYMNTEAFF.